This T cell receptor beta chain stems from a study of radiation and T cells in renal cell carcinoma. Study-wide points: In blood, top tumor clones expanded by 2 weeks, shrinking by 4.

The sample's time point: baseline pretreatment blood. The treatment: 15 Gy SBRT to primary tumor, nephrectomy 4 weeks later. Serial blood draws occurred at baseline and 2 and 4 weeks post-SBRT. This renal cell carcinoma was of the clear cell type. Method: immunoSEQ multiplex PCR; TCRdb's copy keeps in-frame clones and lacks some. This sample has 130,000 or so clones, with approximately 87% found just once. In regard to this clone: Its antigen remains unknown.

The source is a woman aged 45 to 65 with renal cell carcinoma. The material was blood, obtained from a patient whose treatment included radiotherapy and nephrectomy.

CDR3: CASSWGVDSPEAFF. In DNA, the CDR3 is TGCGCCAGCAGCTGGGGTGTGGATTCTCCTGAAGCTTTCTTT. The V and J genes are TRBV5-1 and TRBJ1-1; D not resolved. CDR1 and CDR2 (germline): SGHRS, YFSETQ. The V end was cut by 3 bases, the J end by 6 bases, with 15 bases between. This CDR3 has 14 residues.